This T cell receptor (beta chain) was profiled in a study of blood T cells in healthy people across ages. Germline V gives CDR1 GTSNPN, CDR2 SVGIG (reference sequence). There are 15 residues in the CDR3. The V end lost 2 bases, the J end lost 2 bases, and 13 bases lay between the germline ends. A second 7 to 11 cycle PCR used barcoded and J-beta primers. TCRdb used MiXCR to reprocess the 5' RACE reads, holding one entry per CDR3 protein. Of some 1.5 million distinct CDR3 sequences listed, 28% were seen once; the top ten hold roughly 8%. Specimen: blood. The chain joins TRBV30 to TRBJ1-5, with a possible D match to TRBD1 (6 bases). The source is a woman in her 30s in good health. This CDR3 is CAWSPTGTGNQPQHF. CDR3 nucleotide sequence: TGTGCCTGGAGTCCCACAGGGACTGGCAATCAGCCCCAGCATTTT.